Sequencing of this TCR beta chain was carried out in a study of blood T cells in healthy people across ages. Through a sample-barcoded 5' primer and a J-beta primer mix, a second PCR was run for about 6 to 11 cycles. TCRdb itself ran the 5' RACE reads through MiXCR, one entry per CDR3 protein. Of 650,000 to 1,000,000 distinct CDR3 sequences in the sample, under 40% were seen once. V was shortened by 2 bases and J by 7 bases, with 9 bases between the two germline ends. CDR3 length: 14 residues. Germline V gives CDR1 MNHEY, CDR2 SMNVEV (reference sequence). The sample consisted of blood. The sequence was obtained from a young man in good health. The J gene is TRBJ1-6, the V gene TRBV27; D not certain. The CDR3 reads CASSLEGLNSPLHF. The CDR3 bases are TGTGCCAGCAGTTTAGAAGGCCTGAATTCACCCCTCCACTTT.